The 3 T cell receptor beta chains listed next were all sequenced from one sample in a study of OX40 agonist ivuxolimab in advanced cancers. Method: immunoSEQ multiplex PCR; TCRdb's copy keeps in-frame clones and lacks some. The top ten clones hold roughly 4% of a sample with roughly 69,000 clones, roughly nine tenths of them seen once. The sample was CD4+ or CD8+ T cells sorted from blood, taken in a trial of the OX40 agonist ivuxolimab. The receptors were gathered from an adult with an advanced solid tumor such as melanoma, head and neck, liver or kidney cancer.

The chain recombines TRBV28 with TRBJ2-7, with TRBD1 matching 7 bases. CDR1 and CDR2 (germline): MDHEN, SYDVKM. Losses at the gene ends were 7 bases for V and 3 bases for J; bases not matched to a gene: 18. The CDR3 is 17 residues long. CDR3 DNA: TGTGCCAGCAATGGTCGGCGGCAGGGGGATTACAGCTACGAGCAGTACTTC. Its protein product is CASNGRRQGDYSYEQYF.

This chain's CDR3 is CASSLDWGGAGELFF. The CDR3 bases are TGTGCCAGCAGCTTAGATTGGGGTGGGGCCGGGGAGCTGTTTTTT. This chain links TRBV11-2 with TRBJ2-2; the D is unclear. The length of the CDR3 is 15 residues. Between the trimmed V and J ends, which lost 0 bases and 6 bases, there was a span of 11 bases. Germline loops: CDR1 SGHAT, CDR2 FQNNGV.

V is TRBV7-2 and J is TRBJ1-2, with D possibly being TRBD1 (6 bases). Germline CDR1 is SGHTA and CDR2 is FQGNSA. The CDR3 loop spans 14 amino acids. V lost 7 bases and J lost 0, with 12 bases in between. CDR3 sequence: CASTTDRTNYGYTF. Written as DNA, the CDR3 is TGTGCCAGCACCACGGACAGAACTAACTATGGCTACACCTTC.